The 5 T cell receptor beta chains reported below all come from one sample, sequenced in a study of control samples from healthy donors and cancer patients (dated by TCRdb to 2018 to 2021). Receptor amplification or capture employed the immunoSEQ multiplex PCR assay. Drawn from immuneACCESS, this table holds only the in-frame rearrangements with V and J called that TCRdb kept. Clones are partly lost; checked studies trace under half to an unresolved V gene and leave the rest unexplained. The sample table holds about 250,000 clones, of which around 79% were seen once. Jointly, the top ten make up 10% to 15% of the sample. Sequenced input: PBMCs. The receptors shown here come from a woman in her fifties or sixties with lung cancer.

The chain carries TRBV19 and TRBJ2-1; TRBD2 agrees at 9 bases. The CDR3 contains 14 residues. Looked up from germline, CDR1 is LNHDA and CDR2 is SQIVND (reference sequence). V lost 8 bases and J lost 2; bases outside the gene matches: 4. Here the CDR3 reads CASAGGHTYNEQFF. CDR3 in DNA: TGTGCCAGTGCGGGGGGGCATACCTACAATGAGCAGTTCTTC.

The chain uses TRBV7-7 and TRBJ2-2; 7 nucleotides line up with TRBD1. Germline lookup yields CDR1 SSHAT and CDR2 FNYEAQ (reference sequence). V was clipped by 4 bases and J by 4 bases; unmatched bases: 6. The CDR3 contains 15 residues. The CDR3 here is CASSSVDRATGELFF. The CDR3 DNA sequence: TGTGCCAGCAGCTCCGTAGACAGGGCCACCGGGGAGCTGTTTTTT.

V is TRBV28 and J is TRBJ1-1, with D possibly being TRBD1 (5 bases). This CDR3 is built from 15 residues. Per germline, CDR1 MDHEN and CDR2 SYDVKM. V was cut by 7 bases and J by 0 bases, with 15 bases left in between. The CDR3, as DNA: TGTGCCAGCACCGACGGTGGGGCTATGAACACTGAAGCTTTCTTT. Translated: CASTDGGAMNTEAFF.

The rearrangement uses TRBV19 and TRBJ1-2; 10 bases match TRBD1. Unmatched junction bases numbered 7, after V lost 6 bases and J lost 6 bases. The CDR3 is made up of 14 amino acids. Per the germline V gene, CDR1 is LNHDA and CDR2 is SQIVND (reference sequence). CDR3 loop: CASSAGQGVNGYTF. The DNA for the CDR3 is TGTGCCAGTAGCGCAGGACAGGGGGTGAATGGCTACACCTTC.

This clone was detected only once. The chain has TRBV6-6 and TRBJ1-5; D not resolved. Trimming removed 5 bases at V and 4 bases at J, with 6 bases between. In germline, CDR1 is MNHNY, CDR2 SVGAGI (reference sequence). This CDR3 has 12 amino acids. The CDR3 protein is CASSQWNQPQHF. Here the CDR3 DNA reads TGTGCCAGCAGTCAGTGGAATCAGCCCCAGCATTTT.